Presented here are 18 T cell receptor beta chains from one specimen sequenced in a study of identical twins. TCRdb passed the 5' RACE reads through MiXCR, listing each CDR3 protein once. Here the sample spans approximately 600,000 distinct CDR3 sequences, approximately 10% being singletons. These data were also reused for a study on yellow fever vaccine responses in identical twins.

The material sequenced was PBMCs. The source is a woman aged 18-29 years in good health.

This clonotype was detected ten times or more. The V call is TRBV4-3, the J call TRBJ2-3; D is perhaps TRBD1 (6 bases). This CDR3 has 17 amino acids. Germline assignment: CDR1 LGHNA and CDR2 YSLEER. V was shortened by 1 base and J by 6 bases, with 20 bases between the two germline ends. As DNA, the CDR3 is TGCGCCAGCAGCCAAGCTAGAGGTGGGGCAGGGGTGGATACGCAGTATTTT. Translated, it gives CASSQARGGAGVDTQYF.

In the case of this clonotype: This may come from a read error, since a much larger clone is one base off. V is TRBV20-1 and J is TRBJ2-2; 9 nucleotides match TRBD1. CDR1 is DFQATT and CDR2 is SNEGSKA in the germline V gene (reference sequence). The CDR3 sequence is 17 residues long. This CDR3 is CCARDVAQGADTGELFF. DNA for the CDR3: TGCTGTGCTAGAGATGTTGCACAGGGGGCCGACACCGGGGAGCTGTTTTTT.

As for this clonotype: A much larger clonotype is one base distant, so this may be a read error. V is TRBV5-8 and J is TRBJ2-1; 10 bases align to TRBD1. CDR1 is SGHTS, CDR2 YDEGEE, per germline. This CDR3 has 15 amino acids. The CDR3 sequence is CAISSGTGVYNEQFF. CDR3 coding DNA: TGTGCCATCAGCTCTGGGACAGGGGTGTACAATGAGCAGTTCTTC.

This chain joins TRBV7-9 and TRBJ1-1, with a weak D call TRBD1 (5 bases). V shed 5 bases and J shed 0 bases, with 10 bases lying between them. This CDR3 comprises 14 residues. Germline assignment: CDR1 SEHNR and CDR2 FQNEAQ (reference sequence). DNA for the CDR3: TGTGCCAGCAGCGTCCAGACAGTGAACACTGAAGCTTTCTTT. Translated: CASSVQTVNTEAFF.

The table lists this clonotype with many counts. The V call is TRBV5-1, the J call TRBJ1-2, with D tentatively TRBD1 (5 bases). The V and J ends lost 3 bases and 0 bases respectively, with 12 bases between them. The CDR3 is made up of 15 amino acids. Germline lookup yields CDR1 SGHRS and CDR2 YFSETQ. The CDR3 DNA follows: TGCGCCAGCAGCTCGGACATCACAGCTAACTATGGCTACACCTTC. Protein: CASSSDITANYGYTF. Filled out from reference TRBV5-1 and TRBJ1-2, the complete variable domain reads KAGVTQTPRYLIKTRGQQVTLSCSPISGHRSVSWYQQTPGQGLQFLFEYFSETQRNKGNFPGRFSGRQFSNSRSEMNVSTLELGDSALYLCASSSDITANYGYTFGSGTRLTVV.

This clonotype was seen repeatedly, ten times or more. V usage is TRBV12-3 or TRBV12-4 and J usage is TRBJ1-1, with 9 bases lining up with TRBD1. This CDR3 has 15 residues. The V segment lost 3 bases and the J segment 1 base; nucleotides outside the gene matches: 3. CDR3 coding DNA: TGTGCCAGCAGTTTTGTGACAGGGGGGAACACTGAAGCTTTCTTT. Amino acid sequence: CASSFVTGGNTEAFF.

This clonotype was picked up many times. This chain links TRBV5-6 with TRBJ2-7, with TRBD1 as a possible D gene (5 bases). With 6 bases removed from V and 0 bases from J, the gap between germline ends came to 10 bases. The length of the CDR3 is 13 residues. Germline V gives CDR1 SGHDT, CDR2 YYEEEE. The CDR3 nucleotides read TGTGCCAGCAATCAGGGTTCCTCCTACGAGCAGTACTTC. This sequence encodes CASNQGSSYEQYF.

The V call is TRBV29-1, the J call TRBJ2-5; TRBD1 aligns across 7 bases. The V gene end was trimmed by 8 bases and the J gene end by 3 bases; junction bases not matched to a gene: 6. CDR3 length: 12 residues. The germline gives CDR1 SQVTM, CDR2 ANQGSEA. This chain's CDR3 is CSPDRDEETQYF. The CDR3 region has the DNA TGCAGCCCCGACAGGGATGAAGAGACCCAGTACTTC.

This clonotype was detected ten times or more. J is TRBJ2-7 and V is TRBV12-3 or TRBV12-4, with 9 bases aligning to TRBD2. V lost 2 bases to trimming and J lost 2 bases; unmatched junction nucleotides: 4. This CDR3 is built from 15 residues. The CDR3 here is CASSLLAGNTYEQYF. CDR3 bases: TGTGCCAGCAGTTTACTAGCGGGAAACACCTACGAGCAGTACTTC.

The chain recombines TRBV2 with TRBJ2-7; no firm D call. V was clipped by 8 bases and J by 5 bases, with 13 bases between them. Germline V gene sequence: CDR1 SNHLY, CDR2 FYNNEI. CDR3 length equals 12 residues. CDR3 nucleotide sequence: TGTGCCAGCCTAAACAGTTTGAACGAGCAGTACTTC. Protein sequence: CASLNSLNEQYF. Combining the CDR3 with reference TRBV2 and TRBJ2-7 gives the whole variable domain EPEVTQTPSHQVTQMGQEVILRCVPISNHLYFYWYRQILGQKVEFLVSFYNNEISEKSEIFDDQFSVERPDGSNFTLKIRSTKLEDSAMYFCASLNSLNEQYFGPGTRLTVT.

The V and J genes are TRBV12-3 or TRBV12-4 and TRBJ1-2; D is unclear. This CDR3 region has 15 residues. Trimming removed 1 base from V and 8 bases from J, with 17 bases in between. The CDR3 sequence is CASSLGFGGSGGYTF. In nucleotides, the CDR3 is TGTGCCAGCAGTTTAGGGTTCGGCGGGTCCGGCGGCTACACCTTC.

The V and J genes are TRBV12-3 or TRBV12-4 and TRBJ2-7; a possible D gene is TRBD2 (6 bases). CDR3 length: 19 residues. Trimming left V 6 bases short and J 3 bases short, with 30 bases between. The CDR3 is CASRFRVPGLAPSDYEQYF. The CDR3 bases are TGTGCCAGCAGGTTTAGGGTCCCGGGGCTGGCCCCTAGCGACTACGAGCAGTACTTC.

The CDR3 spells CASSDRTRSVYEQYF. For the CDR3, the DNA is TGTGCCAGCAGTGACAGGACCCGCTCCGTCTACGAGCAGTACTTC. The rearrangement links TRBV6-1 to TRBJ2-7; D gene unclear. Trimming stripped 3 bases from V and 3 bases from J, with 15 bases between. CDR3 length: 15 residues. Germline CDR1 is MNHNS and CDR2 is SASEGT.

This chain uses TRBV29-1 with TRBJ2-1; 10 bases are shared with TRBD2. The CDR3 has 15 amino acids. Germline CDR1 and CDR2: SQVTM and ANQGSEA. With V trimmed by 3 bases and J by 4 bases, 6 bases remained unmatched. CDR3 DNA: TGCAGCGTTGAGATGGCTAGCGGGAGTTACAATGAGCAGTTCTTC. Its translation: CSVEMASGSYNEQFF.

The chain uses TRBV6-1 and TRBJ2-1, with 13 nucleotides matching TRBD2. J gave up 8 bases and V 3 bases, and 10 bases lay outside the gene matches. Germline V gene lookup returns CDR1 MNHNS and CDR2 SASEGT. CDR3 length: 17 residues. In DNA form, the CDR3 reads TGTGCCAGCAGTGAGAGGACTAGCGGGAGTAGTTTCTATGAGCAGTTCTTC. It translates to CASSERTSGSSFYEQFF.

The CDR3 coding sequence is TGTGCCAGCAGCCCTTGGACTAGCGGCTACGAGCAGTACTTC. Its translation: CASSPWTSGYEQYF. The chain links TRBV3-1 to TRBJ2-7; 10 bases are shared with TRBD2. The CDR3 contains 14 residues. Germline CDR1 reads LGHDT; CDR2 reads YNNKEL (reference sequence). The junction had 3 bases not matched to a gene; V was cut back by 4 bases and J by 3 bases.

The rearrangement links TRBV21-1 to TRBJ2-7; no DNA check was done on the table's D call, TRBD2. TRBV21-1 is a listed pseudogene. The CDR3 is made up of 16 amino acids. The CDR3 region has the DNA TGTGCCAGCAGCAAATGGATGAGACTACCTACCTACGAGCAGTACTTC. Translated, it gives CASSKWMRLPTYEQYF.

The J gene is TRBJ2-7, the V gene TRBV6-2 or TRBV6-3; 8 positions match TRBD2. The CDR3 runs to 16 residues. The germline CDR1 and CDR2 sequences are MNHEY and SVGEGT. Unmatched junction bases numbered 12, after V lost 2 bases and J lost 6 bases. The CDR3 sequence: CASSYPPTGGPAEQYF. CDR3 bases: TGTGCCAGCAGTTACCCCCCGACGGGAGGGCCGGCCGAGCAGTACTTC.